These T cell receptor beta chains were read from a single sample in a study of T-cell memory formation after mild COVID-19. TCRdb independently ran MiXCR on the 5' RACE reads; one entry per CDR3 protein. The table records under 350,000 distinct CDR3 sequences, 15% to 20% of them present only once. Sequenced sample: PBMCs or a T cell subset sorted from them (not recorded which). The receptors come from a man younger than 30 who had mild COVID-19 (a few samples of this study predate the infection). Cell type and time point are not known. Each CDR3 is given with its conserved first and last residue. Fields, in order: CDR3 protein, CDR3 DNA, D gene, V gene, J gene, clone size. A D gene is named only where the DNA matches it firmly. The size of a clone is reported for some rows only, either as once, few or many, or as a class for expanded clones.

CASSALRGSAEAFF	TGTGCCAGCAGCGCCCTGAGGGGTTCGGCTGAAGCTTTCTTT	.	TRBV7-3	TRBJ1-1	.
CASSRGRLTGIYQPQHF	TGTGCCAGCAGTAGGGGACGCCTGACAGGGATTTATCAGCCCCAGCATTTT	TRBD1	TRBV6-2/TRBV6-3	TRBJ1-5	.
CASCSRDNTEAFF	TGTGCCAGCTGCAGCAGGGATAACACTGAAGCTTTCTTT	.	TRBV27	TRBJ1-1	.
CASSSQIIGGQNTEAFF	TGTGCGAGTTCTTCCCAAATAATTGGCGGGCAGAACACTGAAGCTTTCTTT	.	TRBV25-1	TRBJ1-1	.
CSARDGDDGAKNIQYF	TGCAGTGCTAGAGACGGGGACGACGGGGCCAAAAACATTCAGTACTTC	.	TRBV20-1	TRBJ2-4	.
CASSEGGYIQYF	TGTGCCAGCAGTGAGGGAGGCTACATTCAGTACTTC	.	TRBV2	TRBJ2-4	few
CASSRSYGSMNTEAFF	TGTGCCAGCAGCCGCTCCTATGGATCCATGAACACTGAAGCTTTCTTT	.	TRBV3-1	TRBJ1-1	few
CASKGQGDTGELFF	TGTGCCAGTAAGGGACAGGGGGACACCGGGGAGCTGTTTTTT	TRBD1	TRBV19	TRBJ2-2	many
CSARNRGSHHGYTF	TGCAGTGCTAGAAACAGGGGCTCCCACCACGGCTACACCTTC	TRBD1	TRBV20-1	TRBJ1-2	few
CASSYARGLMGYGYTF	TGTGCCAGCAGTTACGCCCGGGGGCTTATGGGCTATGGCTACACCTTC	.	TRBV6-5	TRBJ1-2	.
CASSVEGRSMYGYTF	TGTGCCAGCAGCGTGGAGGGACGGTCGATGTATGGCTACACCTTC	.	TRBV9	TRBJ1-2	few
CASSLNYAGPSSPLHF	TGCGCCAGCAGCTTGAATTACGCAGGGCCGAGTTCACCCCTCCACTTT	.	TRBV5-1	TRBJ1-6	.
CASSYHDRAEAFF	TGTGCCAGCAGTTACCATGACAGGGCTGAAGCTTTCTTT	TRBD1	TRBV6-5	TRBJ1-1	few
CSARRQGANQETQYF	TGCAGTGCTAGGCGCCAGGGGGCGAACCAAGAGACCCAGTACTTC	TRBD1	TRBV20-1	TRBJ2-5	.
CSIRTGDENYGYTF	TGCAGCATTCGGACAGGGGACGAAAACTATGGCTACACCTTC	TRBD1	TRBV29-1	TRBJ1-2	few
CASSQVGGVETQYF	TGTGCCAGCAGTCAAGTGGGGGGAGTGGAGACCCAGTACTTC	.	TRBV6-5	TRBJ2-5	few
CASSSTFIGNTIYF	TGCGCCAGCAGTTCTACCTTTATCGGAAACACCATATATTTT	.	TRBV10-2	TRBJ1-3	.
CASSLGPNQETQYF	TGCGCCAGCAGCTTGGGTCCTAACCAAGAGACCCAGTACTTC	.	TRBV5-1	TRBJ2-5	few
CASSLAWDRGGGYTF	TGTGCCAGCAGCTTAGCTTGGGACAGGGGCGGTGGCTACACCTTC	TRBD1	TRBV7-9	TRBJ1-2	few
CASSLLAGGPGTDTQYF	TGTGCCAGCAGCTTACTAGCGGGGGGGCCGGGCACAGATACGCAGTATTTT	TRBD2	TRBV7-9	TRBJ2-3	few
CASSYAGTRAGQETQYF	TGTGCCAGCAGTTACGCCGGGACCCGCGCGGGGCAAGAGACCCAGTACTTC	.	TRBV6-5	TRBJ2-5	.
CASSAGGLRQETQYF	TGCGCCAGCAGCGCGGGGGGGCTGAGACAAGAGACCCAGTACTTC	TRBD2	TRBV10-2	TRBJ2-5	.
CASSLERGATYEQYF	TGTGCCAGCAGCTTAGAGCGGGGAGCCACCTACGAGCAGTACTTC	TRBD2	TRBV9	TRBJ2-7	few
CASSPRGTEIEAFF	TGTGCCAGCTCACCCCGGGGGACAGAGATTGAAGCTTTCTTT	TRBD1	TRBV18	TRBJ1-1	few
CSARDGTSGDNEQFF	TGCAGTGCTAGAGATGGGACTAGCGGTGACAATGAGCAGTTCTTC	TRBD2	TRBV20-1	TRBJ2-1	once